The 16 T cell receptor beta chains in this list originate from one sample, sequenced in a study of OX40 agonist ivuxolimab in advanced cancers. Here immunoSEQ multiplex PCR was the method, and the copy in TCRdb shows in-frame clones only, minus some. The table records around 65,000 clones, roughly 90% of them present only once. This material consisted of CD4+ or CD8+ T cells sorted from blood, taken in a trial of the OX40 agonist ivuxolimab. Receptors were obtained from an adult with an advanced solid tumor such as melanoma, head and neck, liver or kidney cancer.

The chain carries TRBV13 and TRBJ1-3; D uncertain. CDR3 length: 17 residues. CDR1 PRHDT and CDR2 FYEKMQ come from the germline V gene (reference sequence). V lost 1 base to trimming and J lost 0 bases, with 13 bases between them. The CDR3 here is CASSLEYGRFSGNTIYF. CDR3 bases: TGTGCCAGCAGCTTAGAATACGGCAGATTCTCTGGAAACACCATATATTTT.

The chain employs TRBV28 and TRBJ1-2; D is unclear. Per the germline V gene, CDR1 is MDHEN and CDR2 is SYDVKM. V lost 8 bases and J lost 5, with 12 bases in between. The CDR3 spans 12 residues. The CDR3 bases are TGTGCCAGCGAACGGGTTGGGTATGGCTACACCTTC. Translation gives CASERVGYGYTF.

Here the CDR3 reads CASSVVGQGGPQQETQYF. CDR3 in DNA: TGTGCCAGCAGCGTAGTGGGACAGGGAGGCCCGCAACAAGAGACCCAGTACTTC. This rearrangement joins TRBV9 to TRBJ2-5; TRBD1 agrees at 9 bases. Looked up from germline, CDR1 is SGDLS and CDR2 is YYNGEE. This CDR3 is built from 18 residues. Trimming removed 0 bases from V and 2 bases from J; junction bases left unmatched: 11.

V and J are TRBV10-2 and TRBJ1-4; D might be TRBD1 (5 bases). CDR1 WSHSY and CDR2 SAAADI come from the germline V gene. The CDR3 totals 13 residues. V was trimmed by 6 bases and J by 7 bases, leaving 12 bases between them. CDR3 residues: CASSLGLGEKLFF. As DNA, the CDR3 is TGCGCCAGCAGCCTGGGGCTAGGTGAAAAACTGTTTTTT.

Points on this clone: Other DNA sequences in this specimen translate into the identical CDR3. The CDR3 bases are TGTGCCAGCAGTGAAGTCGGGGGAACAGATACGCAGTATTTT. Residues: CASSEVGGTDTQYF. The gene calls are TRBV6-1 and TRBJ2-3, with D possibly being TRBD2 (6 bases). This CDR3 spans 14 amino acids. Deletions cut 1 base from V and 3 bases from J, with 8 bases between. Germline values: CDR1 MNHNS, CDR2 SASEGT.

The chain recombines TRBV28 with TRBJ2-7, with 11 bases lining up with TRBD1. CDR3 length equals 14 residues. The V gene's germline CDR1 is MDHEN and CDR2 SYDVKM. V was clipped by 5 bases and J by 4 bases; unmatched bases: 4. The CDR3 protein is CASSRTGGVYEQYF. CDR3 nucleotide sequence: TGTGCCAGCAGTCGGACAGGGGGCGTGTACGAGCAGTACTTC. The entire variable domain, with the rest obtained from reference TRBV28 and TRBJ2-7, is as follows: DVKVTQSSRYLVKRTGEKVFLECVQDMDHENMFWYRQDPGLGLRLIYFSYDVKMKEKGDIPEGYSVSREKKERFSLILESASTNQTSMYLCASSRTGGVYEQYFGPGTRLTVT.

V gene TRBV28 combines with J gene TRBJ2-2, with D tentatively TRBD1 (5 bases). V was shortened by 3 bases and J by 3 bases, with 5 bases between the two germline ends. Germline-derived CDR1 and CDR2 are MDHEN and SYDVKM. CDR3 length: 13 residues. The CDR3 DNA follows: TGTGCCAGCAGTTTGGGGCACACCGGGGAGCTGTTTTTT. Translation gives CASSLGHTGELFF. The full variable domain, rest sourced from reference TRBV28 and TRBJ2-2, is DVKVTQSSRYLVKRTGEKVFLECVQDMDHENMFWYRQDPGLGLRLIYFSYDVKMKEKGDIPEGYSVSREKKERFSLILESASTNQTSMYLCASSLGHTGELFFGEGSRLTVL.

The chain joins TRBV19 to TRBJ2-5, with 7 bases lining up with TRBD2. V lost 3 bases to trimming and J lost 3 bases; unmatched junction nucleotides: 1. The CDR3 runs 13 residues. CDR1 is LNHDA, CDR2 SQIVND, per germline (reference sequence). The CDR3 sequence is CASSIRGEETQYF. CDR3 in DNA: TGTGCCAGTAGTATTCGGGGGGAAGAGACCCAGTACTTC.

The chain joins TRBV5-1 to TRBJ1-4; a weak D match, TRBD1 (5 bases). Germline assignment: CDR1 SGHRS and CDR2 YFSETQ. V dropped 2 bases and J dropped 3 bases, with 14 bases sitting between them. This CDR3 region has 16 residues. Here the CDR3 DNA reads TGCGCCAGCAGCTTCGATCAGGGTTCCCCTAATGAAAAACTGTTTTTT. Protein: CASSFDQGSPNEKLFF.

The J gene is TRBJ1-1, the V gene TRBV7-9; 11 nucleotides agree with TRBD1. Per the germline V gene, CDR1 is SEHNR and CDR2 is FQNEAQ (reference sequence). The CDR3 has 15 residues. V was clipped by 5 bases and J by 5 bases; unmatched bases: 7. The CDR3 DNA reads as TGTGCCAGCAGCGCAGGGACAGGGGGAAATACTGAAGCTTTCTTT. Translation: CASSAGTGGNTEAFF. Combining the CDR3 with reference TRBV7-9 and TRBJ1-1 gives the whole variable domain DTGVSQNPRHKITKRGQNVTFRCDPISEHNRLYWYRQTLGQGPEFLTYFQNEAQLEKSRLLSDRFSAERPKGSFSTLEIQRTEQGDSAMYLCASSAGTGGNTEAFFGQGTRLTVV.

The chain's CDR3 is CASKSQGGHSGANVLTF. CDR3 sequence (DNA): TGTGCCAGCAAAAGCCAGGGGGGGCATTCTGGGGCCAACGTCCTGACTTTC. This rearrangement joins TRBV19 to TRBJ2-6; possibly TRBD1 or TRBD2 for D (7 bases each). With 9 bases removed from V and 1 base from J, the gap between germline ends came to 19 bases. There are 17 residues in the CDR3. Germline V gene lookup returns CDR1 LNHDA and CDR2 SQIVND (reference sequence).

The V gene is TRBV6-1, the J gene TRBJ1-2; D ambiguous. In germline, CDR1 is MNHNS, CDR2 SASEGT. Trimming left V 4 bases short and J 3 bases short, with 6 bases between. The length of the CDR3 is 12 residues. The CDR3 DNA reads as TGTGCCAGCAGTGTAGGCGACTATGGCTACACCTTC. Its protein product is CASSVGDYGYTF.

Only one count was recorded for this clone. The chain joins TRBV5-6 to TRBJ1-6, with TRBD1 as a possible D gene (6 bases). Germline CDR1 SGHDT, CDR2 YYEEEE. The V gene lost 6 bases and the J gene lost 7 bases, with 14 bases spanning the gap. This CDR3 is 14 amino acids long. The CDR3 coding sequence is TGTGCCAGCACCGAACAGGGCCCCAATTCACCCCTCCACTTT. Translated: CASTEQGPNSPLHF.

The rearrangement uses TRBV10-3 and TRBJ2-7; TRBD2 matches at 13 bases. The CDR3 has 14 amino acids. V lost 10 bases to trimming and J lost 0 bases; unmatched junction nucleotides: 3. Germline V gene lookup returns CDR1 ENHRY and CDR2 SYGVKD. The CDR3 nucleotides are TGTGCCACCAGGACTAGCGGGAGCTCCTACGAGCAGTACTTC. Translated: CATRTSGSSYEQYF.

The chain uses TRBV4-3 and TRBJ1-2; 8 bases are shared with TRBD1. Per the germline V gene, CDR1 is LGHNA and CDR2 is YSLEER. This CDR3 is 14 amino acids long. The ends lost 0 bases at V and 6 bases at J; junction bases unmatched: 3. The CDR3 region is CASSQDRQGNGYTF. The CDR3 DNA is TGCGCCAGCAGCCAAGACCGACAGGGGAATGGCTACACCTTC.

The chain has TRBV28 and TRBJ1-2; 8 bases match TRBD1. V lost 7 bases and J lost 4; bases outside the gene matches: 8. CDR3 length: 14 residues. Germline CDR1 reads MDHEN; CDR2 reads SYDVKM. CDR3 in amino acids: CASTNRGVIYGYTF. CDR3 nucleotides: TGTGCCAGCACAAACAGGGGGGTAATCTATGGCTACACCTTC.